A single sample gave rise to the 21 T cell receptor beta chains below, sequenced in a study of cytotoxic CD8 clonotypes in ibrutinib-treated CLL. Method: immunoSEQ multiplex PCR; TCRdb's copy keeps in-frame clones and lacks some. This table has around 20,000 clones, approximately 68% appearing once. This specimen consisted of PBMCs, obtained after 24 months of ibrutinib treatment. These receptors were taken from a human donor with chronic lymphocytic leukemia.

The gene calls are TRBV10-1 and TRBJ2-3; a possible D gene is TRBD1 (6 bases). Trimming removed 3 bases at V and 2 bases at J, with 18 bases between. This CDR3 contains 17 residues. Germline V gene data show CDR1 as WNHNN and CDR2 as SYGVQD (reference sequence). This CDR3 reads CASSDHGQQEFTDTQYF. Here the CDR3 DNA reads TGCGCCAGCAGTGACCATGGACAGCAAGAATTCACAGATACGCAGTATTTT.

The chain is built from TRBV6-1 and TRBJ2-7, with D tentatively TRBD2 (6 bases). The CDR3 has 15 amino acids. Trimming removed 6 bases at V and 0 bases at J, with 15 bases between. Germline V gene lookup returns CDR1 MNHNS and CDR2 SASEGT. The CDR3 is CASSWFAGTSYEQYF. CDR3 in DNA: TGTGCCAGCAGCTGGTTTGCGGGGACCTCCTACGAGCAGTACTTC.

This sequence joins TRBV7-2 and TRBJ2-7; 10 nucleotides align to TRBD2. Germline CDR1 reads SGHTA; CDR2 reads FQGNSA. V dropped 4 bases and J dropped 0; count of bases not matched to a gene: 3. This CDR3 has 15 amino acids. The CDR3 spells CASSSLAGVSYEQYF. CDR3 in DNA: TGTGCCAGCAGCTCCCTAGCGGGGGTCTCCTACGAGCAGTACTTC.

Concerning this clone: A far larger clone is one base from this, pointing to a likely read error. V gene TRBV5-1 combines with J gene TRBJ1-2; 8 positions agree with TRBD1. Germline assignment: CDR1 SGHRS and CDR2 YFSETQ. The V and J ends lost 0 bases and 3 bases, in that order; junction bases with no gene match: 4. There are 15 residues in the CDR3. The CDR3 DNA follows: TGCGCCAGCAGCTTGGATCGGGACAGGTACTATGGCTACACCTTC. Translated, it gives CASSLDRDRYYGYTF.

The chain combines TRBV30 with TRBJ1-6, with D possibly matching TRBD1 (5 bases). V lost 3 bases and J 9 bases, leaving 21 bases between the germline ends. In germline, CDR1 is GTSNPN, CDR2 SVGIG (reference sequence). The CDR3 loop spans 16 amino acids. CDR3 loop: CAWSRVDGATVSPLHF. The CDR3 DNA is TGTGCCTGGAGCCGAGTCGACGGGGCTACAGTTTCACCCCTCCACTTT.

The chain uses TRBV5-1 and TRBJ2-3; D ambiguous. V was clipped by 2 bases and J by 0 bases, with 13 bases between them. CDR1 and CDR2 from the germline V gene are SGHRS and YFSETQ. This CDR3 spans 16 amino acids. CDR3 DNA sequence: TGCGCCAGCAGCTTCTTCGGACGGGCTAGCACAGATACGCAGTATTTT. This sequence encodes CASSFFGRASTDTQYF.

J is TRBJ1-5 and V is TRBV10-1, with D possibly TRBD1 on 5 matching bases. This CDR3 is built from 15 residues. The V end was cut by 7 bases, the J end by 1 base, with 14 bases between. CDR1 is WNHNN, CDR2 SYGVQD, per germline (reference sequence). The CDR3 bases are TGCGCCAGCATCCGGGCAGGGACGAGCAATCAGCCCCAGCATTTT. Its translation: CASIRAGTSNQPQHF.

The chain carries TRBV9 and TRBJ1-1; D not resolved. V was clipped by 0 bases and J by 4 bases, with 7 bases between them. CDR1 and CDR2 (germline): SGDLS, YYNGEE. CDR3 size: 13 residues. In nucleotides, the CDR3 is TGTGCCAGCAGCGTAGCAACAGCCACTGAAGCTTTCTTT. Protein sequence: CASSVATATEAFF. The full variable domain, completed using reference TRBV9 and TRBJ1-1, is DSGVTQTPKHLITATGQRVTLRCSPRSGDLSVYWYQQSLDQGLQFLIQYYNGEERAKGNILERFSAQQFPDLHSELNLSSLELGDSALYFCASSVATATEAFFGQGTRLTVV.

The chain couples TRBV9 to TRBJ1-5; D is undetermined. This CDR3 contains 13 residues. Germline CDR1 and CDR2: SGDLS and YYNGEE. Between the trimmed V and J ends, which lost 0 bases and 6 bases, there was a span of 7 bases. The CDR3 protein is CASSVEPGQPQHF. The CDR3 DNA reads TGTGCCAGCAGCGTAGAACCAGGTCAGCCCCAGCATTTT.

This clone has a count of ten or more. The chain has TRBV19 and TRBJ1-2; possibly TRBD1 for D (6 bases). This CDR3 region has 13 residues. Per the germline V gene, CDR1 is LNHDA and CDR2 is SQIVND (reference sequence). The germline V and J ends were trimmed by 7 bases and 4 bases, with 13 bases remaining between them. The CDR3 spells CASTLGRGYGYTF. The CDR3 DNA is TGTGCCAGTACCCTCGGCAGGGGCTATGGCTACACCTTC.

The chain carries TRBV27 and TRBJ1-4, with a possible D match to TRBD1 (5 bases). Per germline, CDR1 MNHEY and CDR2 SMNVEV (reference sequence). The CDR3 consists of 14 residues. The V gene lost 1 base and the J gene lost 8 bases, with 11 bases spanning the gap. The CDR3 protein is CASSLYRGGEKLFF. The CDR3 region has the DNA TGTGCCAGCAGTTTATATAGGGGAGGCGAAAAACTGTTTTTT.

The chain employs TRBV2 and TRBJ2-5; D gene uncertain. V dropped 7 bases and J dropped 1 base, with 10 bases sitting between them. Germline-derived CDR1 and CDR2 are SNHLY and FYNNEI. This CDR3 comprises 13 residues. CDR3 coding DNA: TGTGCCAGCAACGGACCGTTCCAAGAGACCCAGTACTTC. Translating gives CASNGPFQETQYF. The complete variable domain, with remaining parts taken from reference TRBV2 and TRBJ2-5, reads EPEVTQTPSHQVTQMGQEVILRCVPISNHLYFYWYRQILGQKVEFLVSFYNNEISEKSEIFDDQFSVERPDGSNFTLKIRSTKLEDSAMYFCASNGPFQETQYFGPGTRLLVL.

Only a few counts were recorded for this clone. J is TRBJ1-1 and V is TRBV2, with D perhaps matching TRBD1 (6 bases). The V gene's germline CDR1 is SNHLY and CDR2 FYNNEI. V gave up 7 bases and J gave up 5 bases, with 17 bases separating them. CDR3 size: 14 residues. CDR3 in amino acids: CASIWGAWWTEAFF. CDR3 sequence (DNA): TGTGCCAGCATTTGGGGGGCGTGGTGGACTGAAGCTTTCTTT.

The J gene is TRBJ2-7, the V gene TRBV13; 8 nucleotides line up with TRBD1. V was clipped by 4 bases and J by 4 bases; unmatched bases: 15. CDR1 and CDR2 (germline): PRHDT, FYEKMQ (reference sequence). The CDR3 is made up of 17 amino acids. DNA of the CDR3: TGTGCCAGCAGCTATAGCCCGAAGGCAGGGGGCACTTACGAGCAGTACTTC. Its protein product is CASSYSPKAGGTYEQYF.

V gene TRBV18 combines with J gene TRBJ2-1; D gene unclear. The V gene's germline CDR1 is KGHSH and CDR2 LQKENI. Trimming took off 2 bases at V and 9 bases at J, with 8 bases between the two ends. The length of the CDR3 is 12 residues. CDR3 nucleotides: TGTGCCAGCTCACCAGGCGTAGGTGAGCAGTTCTTC. It translates to CASSPGVGEQFF.

The CDR3 DNA follows: TGTGCCAGCAGTCGTTCAATGAGGTGGGGGGCCTACGAGCAGTACTTC. Protein: CASSRSMRWGAYEQYF. The J gene is TRBJ2-7, the V gene TRBV28; possibly TRBD2 for D (6 bases). This CDR3 comprises 16 residues. The germline V gene encodes CDR1 MDHEN and CDR2 SYDVKM. The V end lost 5 bases, the J end lost 2 bases, and 19 bases lay between the germline ends.

The chain links TRBV5-4 to TRBJ2-5; 7 nucleotides match TRBD2. The V gene end was trimmed by 4 bases and the J gene end by 4 bases; junction bases not matched to a gene: 7. The CDR3 sequence is 14 residues long. The germline CDR1 and CDR2 sequences are SGHNT and YYREEE (reference sequence). This CDR3 is CASSPGSGGETQYF. Written as DNA, the CDR3 is TGTGCCAGCAGCCCCGGGTCGGGGGGAGAGACCCAGTACTTC. The whole variable domain, remainder taken from reference TRBV5-4 and TRBJ2-5, is ETGVTQSPTHLIKTRGQQVTLRCSSQSGHNTVSWYQQALGQGPQFIFQYYREEENGRGNFPPRFSGLQFPNYSSELNVNALELDDSALYLCASSPGSGGETQYFGPGTRLLVL.

The chain uses TRBV9 and TRBJ1-2; D is unclear. Trimming took 3 bases from V and 4 from J, leaving 10 bases between them. There are 13 residues in the CDR3. Germline CDR1 SGDLS, CDR2 YYNGEE. CDR3 residues: CASSAELGYGYTF. The CDR3 DNA is TGTGCCAGCAGCGCCGAGCTGGGCTATGGCTACACCTTC.

CDR3 region: CASSLGSGGLGEQYF. In DNA form, the CDR3 reads TGTGCCAGCAGCTTAGGTTCGGGGGGGCTCGGCGAGCAGTACTTC. The chain recombines TRBV13 with TRBJ2-7; 8 bases are shared with TRBD2. The CDR3 has 15 amino acids. V was clipped by 0 bases and J by 6 bases; unmatched bases: 7. CDR1 PRHDT and CDR2 FYEKMQ come from the germline V gene (reference sequence).

The chain has TRBV9 and TRBJ2-7, with 10 bases matching TRBD1. The CDR3 has 15 residues. In germline, CDR1 is SGDLS, CDR2 YYNGEE. V gave up 0 bases and J gave up 9 bases; unmatched junction bases: 9. The CDR3 nucleotides read TGTGCCAGCAGCGTAGCTACTGTGGGACAGGGGATGCAGTACTTC. It yields the protein CASSVATVGQGMQYF. The complete variable domain, with remaining parts taken from reference TRBV9 and TRBJ2-7, reads DSGVTQTPKHLITATGQRVTLRCSPRSGDLSVYWYQQSLDQGLQFLIQYYNGEERAKGNILERFSAQQFPDLHSELNLSSLELGDSALYFCASSVATVGQGMQYFGPGTRLTVT.

The V call is TRBV19, the J call TRBJ1-1, with D maybe TRBD1 (5 bases). V shed 1 base and J shed 0 bases, with 6 bases lying between them. CDR1 is LNHDA and CDR2 is SQIVND in the germline V gene (reference sequence). The CDR3 sequence is 14 residues long. This chain's CDR3 is CASSIGDVNTEAFF. Written as DNA, the CDR3 is TGTGCCAGTAGTATAGGGGACGTGAACACTGAAGCTTTCTTT.